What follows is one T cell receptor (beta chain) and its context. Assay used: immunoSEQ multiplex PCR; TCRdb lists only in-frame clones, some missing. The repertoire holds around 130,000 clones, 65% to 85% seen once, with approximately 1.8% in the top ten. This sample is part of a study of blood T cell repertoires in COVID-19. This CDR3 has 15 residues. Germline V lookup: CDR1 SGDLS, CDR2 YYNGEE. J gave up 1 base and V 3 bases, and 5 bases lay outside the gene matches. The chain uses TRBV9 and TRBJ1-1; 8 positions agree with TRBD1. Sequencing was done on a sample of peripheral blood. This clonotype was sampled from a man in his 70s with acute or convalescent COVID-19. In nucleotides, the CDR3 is TGTGCCAGCAGCGCCCAGGGGGCTCCGAACACTGAAGCTTTCTTT. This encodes CASSAQGAPNTEAFF.